A selection of T cell receptor beta chains follows, all from one sample in a study of vaccination and CD4 T cells after COVID-19. TCRdb analysed the PCR reads with MiXCR anew, one entry per CDR3 protein. Of approximately 20,000 distinct CDR3 sequences listed, roughly 31% are singletons. What these receptors recognize is not known. The specimen was cultured CD4+ T cells from blood. These receptors came from a human donor with COVID-19. The CDR3 runs from the conserved cysteine through the conserved F or W. A D gene is named only where the DNA matches it firmly. A clone size is listed for some rows: how often the clone was seen (once, few, many), or a class if it is expanded.

>TRBJ1-2|TRBV12-3/TRBV12-4|NA|NA
CASSDSATTYGYTF
TGTGCCAGCAGTGACTCGGCAACGACCTATGGCTACACCTTC
>TRBJ2-2|TRBV18|NA|NA
CASSLKTANTGELFF
TGTGCCAGCTCGCTGAAGACAGCGAACACCGGGGAGCTGTTTTTT
>TRBJ1-2|TRBV19|NA|few
CASSIPDGNYGYTF
TGTGCCAGTAGTATACCGGACGGAAACTATGGCTACACCTTC
>TRBJ1-6|TRBV27|TRBD1|NA
CASSPTGTGAPLHF
TGTGCCAGCAGTCCCACCGGGACAGGGGCACCCCTCCACTTT
>TRBJ2-2|TRBV4-1|TRBD2|medium-sized
CASSAGLAGGPGELFF
TGCGCCAGCAGCGCAGGACTAGCGGGGGGGCCCGGGGAGCTGTTTTTT
>TRBJ2-2|TRBV24-1|NA|few
CATSDFSHTGELFF
TGTGCCACCAGTGATTTTTCACACACCGGGGAGCTGTTTTTT
>TRBJ2-5|TRBV7-2|NA|once
CASSLGAAETQYF
TGTGCCAGCAGCTTAGGGGCAGCGGAGACCCAGTACTTC
>TRBJ1-6|TRBV5-4|NA|NA
CASSFAGDRSNSPLHF
TGTGCCAGCAGCTTCGCCGGGGACCGCTCCAATTCACCCCTCCACTTT
>TRBJ2-1|TRBV6-4|TRBD1|NA
CASSRDRAGAEQFF
TGTGCCAGCTCCCGGGACAGGGCCGGAGCGGAGCAGTTCTTC
>TRBJ1-4|TRBV27|TRBD1|once
CASSRAPGQLNEKLFF
TGTGCCAGCAGTCGAGCCCCGGGACAGCTTAATGAAAAACTGTTTTTT
>TRBJ1-2|TRBV20-1|TRBD1|NA
CSARDGQGLYGYTF
TGCAGTGCTAGAGACGGACAGGGCCTCTATGGCTACACCTTC
>TRBJ2-5|TRBV28|NA|NA
CATSGGGRAETQYF
TGTGCCACCTCTGGGGGGGGCCGAGCAGAGACCCAGTACTTC
>TRBJ2-2|TRBV6-2/TRBV6-3|TRBD2|few
CASTREAGGGAVGELFF
TGTGCCAGCACCCGAGAGGCGGGCGGGGGGGCCGTCGGGGAGCTGTTTTTT
>TRBJ1-6|TRBV18|TRBD1|NA
CASSPRTGANSPLHF
TGTGCCAGCTCACCTCGGACAGGGGCGAATTCACCCCTCCACTTT
>TRBJ1-6|TRBV5-4|NA|NA
CASSPSGTGNSPLHF
TGTGCCAGCAGCCCATCAGGTACTGGTAATTCACCCCTCCACTTT
>TRBJ2-5|TRBV27|NA|NA
CASSSPQGGGETQYF
TGTGCCAGCAGTTCCCCGCAGGGAGGGGGAGAGACCCAGTACTTC
>TRBJ1-1|TRBV7-9|NA|few
CASSLPVPLNTEAFF
TGTGCCAGCAGCTTACCGGTCCCCTTGAACACTGAAGCTTTCTTT
>TRBJ1-5|TRBV20-1|NA|NA
CSARDTQRARQPQHF
TGCAGTGCTAGAGATACACAGAGGGCGCGTCAGCCCCAGCATTTT
>TRBJ1-2|TRBV6-1|NA|NA
CASRGDLSNYGYTF
TGTGCCAGCAGGGGGGACCTCAGCAATTATGGCTACACCTTC
>TRBJ2-6|TRBV5-1|TRBD1|few
CASTLRDRGEAGANVLTF
TGCGCCAGCACGTTACGGGACAGGGGAGAGGCTGGGGCCAACGTCCTGACTTTC
>TRBJ2-7|TRBV7-2|TRBD1|NA
CASSRDRGLSLEQYF
TGTGCCAGCAGCCGAGACAGGGGGCTTTCCCTCGAGCAGTACTTC
>TRBJ2-2|TRBV19|TRBD2|few
CASSVLAGGTTGELFF
TGTGCCAGTAGTGTCCTAGCGGGGGGAACCACCGGGGAGCTGTTTTTT
>TRBJ2-5|TRBV20-1|NA|few
CSAISGHRRAQYF
TGCAGTGCTATCTCTGGACACCGCAGGGCCCAGTACTTC
>TRBJ1-4|TRBV7-9|TRBD1|once
CASSFASRSDRGVATNEKLFF
TGTGCCAGCAGCTTCGCCTCCCGCTCAGACAGGGGGGTGGCAACTAATGAAAAACTGTTTTTT
>TRBJ1-1|TRBV6-1|TRBD1|few
CASENRGRYTEAFF
TGTGCCAGCGAGAACAGGGGGCGATACACTGAAGCTTTCTTT
>TRBJ2-1|TRBV25-1|NA|NA
CASSGFSRSYNEQFF
TGTGCCAGCAGTGGGTTCAGCCGCTCCTACAATGAGCAGTTCTTC
>TRBJ1-3|TRBV6-1|NA|few
CASSTPTVSGNTIYF
TGTGCCAGCAGTACCCCGACAGTCTCTGGAAACACCATATATTTT
>TRBJ1-6|TRBV5-6|NA|few
CASSRGQPGGHSPLHF
TGTGCCAGCAGCCGGGGACAACCCGGGGGGCATTCACCCCTCCACTTT
>TRBJ1-1|TRBV20-1|TRBD1|few
CSARGIPGQGLNTEAFF
TGCAGTGCTAGAGGTATCCCGGGACAGGGATTGAACACTGAAGCTTTCTTT
>TRBJ1-4|TRBV10-3|NA|few
CAISASFGGSGEKLFF
TGTGCCATCAGTGCCTCCTTCGGGGGAAGTGGTGAAAAACTGTTTTTT
>TRBJ1-3|TRBV20-1|NA|NA
CSATAPSNTIYF
TGCAGTGCTACGGCCCCTTCTAACACCATATATTTT
>TRBJ1-5|TRBV12-3/TRBV12-4|NA|few
CASSLRGFGNQPQHF
TGTGCCAGCAGTTTAAGGGGCTTTGGCAATCAGCCCCAGCATTTT
>TRBJ1-5|TRBV19|NA|few
CASKSLGAQPQHF
TGTGCCAGTAAGTCGTTGGGAGCTCAGCCCCAGCATTTT
>TRBJ1-5|TRBV6-1|NA|medium-sized
CASSTAGVQPQHF
TGTGCCAGCAGTACTGCAGGGGTGCAGCCCCAGCATTTT
>TRBJ2-2|TRBV5-1|TRBD1|NA
CASSTGQTRAGELFF
TGCGCCAGCAGCACGGGACAGACCCGAGCCGGGGAGCTGTTTTTT
>TRBJ2-7|TRBV7-2|NA|few
CASSSQGGRYEQYF
TGTGCCAGCAGCTCTCAGGGGGGCCGCTACGAGCAGTACTTC
>TRBJ1-2|TRBV7-9|NA|few
CASSSYQGDDYGYTF
TGTGCCAGCAGCTCGTACCAGGGTGATGACTATGGCTACACCTTC
>TRBJ2-2|TRBV6-1|NA|few
CASSGRMAATGELFF
TGTGCCAGCAGTGGCCGTATGGCTGCGACCGGGGAGCTGTTTTTT
>TRBJ2-7|TRBV6-5|NA|few
CASSYGLTGLLYEQYF
TGTGCCAGCAGTTACGGGTTAACAGGGCTTTTGTACGAGCAGTACTTC
>TRBJ1-4|TRBV20-1|NA|NA
CSASVDSTNEKLFF
TGCAGTGCTAGTGTGGATTCAACTAATGAAAAACTGTTTTTT
>TRBJ2-3|TRBV28|TRBD2|once
CASHGGGTDTQYF
TGTGCCAGCCACGGGGGGGGCACAGATACGCAGTATTTT
>TRBJ2-5|TRBV19|TRBD1|NA
CASSGRQGRQETQYF
TGTGCCAGTAGTGGACGACAGGGAAGGCAAGAGACCCAGTACTTC
>TRBJ1-5|TRBV14|NA|few
CASSHGPGQPQHF
TGTGCCAGCAGCCATGGACCAGGTCAGCCCCAGCATTTT
>TRBJ2-5|TRBV5-4|NA|few
CASSLVGIETQYF
TGTGCCAGCAGCTTGGTCGGGATTGAGACCCAGTACTTC
>TRBJ2-2|TRBV20-1|NA|few
CSALGKGRITGELFF
TGCAGTGCCCTCGGAAAGGGGCGCATCACCGGGGAGCTGTTTTTT
>TRBJ2-3|TRBV6-1|TRBD1|few
CASSQPPGQGAQYF
TGTGCCAGCAGTCAACCCCCAGGACAGGGCGCGCAGTATTTT
>TRBJ2-5|TRBV7-9|NA|NA
CASSPVGGRETQYF
TGTGCCAGCAGCCCCGTAGGGGGGCGGGAGACCCAGTACTTC
>TRBJ1-6|TRBV27|TRBD1|few
CASSTPDRGFSPLHF
TGTGCCAGCAGTACTCCGGACAGGGGATTTTCACCCCTCCACTTT
>TRBJ2-1|TRBV7-7|NA|few
CASSLDRTFYNEQFF
TGTGCTAGCAGCTTAGACAGAACCTTTTACAATGAGCAGTTCTTC
>TRBJ1-2|TRBV6-2/TRBV6-3|NA|NA
CASRDNGYTF
TGTGCCAGCAGGGATAATGGCTACACCTTC
>TRBJ2-5|TRBV11-2|NA|NA
CASSFIPQREETQYF
TGTGCCAGCAGCTTTATCCCACAGAGGGAGGAGACCCAGTACTTC
>TRBJ1-2|TRBV20-1|NA|few
CSAWAMGGDRSDGYTF
TGCAGTGCTTGGGCGATGGGCGGCGATCGGTCAGATGGCTACACCTTC
>TRBJ2-1|TRBV20-1|TRBD1|few
CSARPARDSLSYNEQFF
TGCAGTGCTAGACCCGCCCGGGACAGTCTCTCCTACAATGAGCAGTTCTTC
>TRBJ2-3|TRBV5-4|NA|few
CASSLGSGGGDTQYF
TGTGCCAGCAGCTTGGGATCCGGGGGTGGAGATACGCAGTATTTT